Each of the 10 T cell receptor beta chains below was sequenced from the same sample in a study of T cell repertoires in cytomegalovirus infection. These receptors lack a known antigen. TCRdb re-analysed the reads in MiXCR, keeping a single row per CDR3 protein. The repertoire holds 750,000 to 900,000 distinct CDR3 sequences, almost 30% seen once, with 13% in the top ten. The sequences come from cultured CD8+ T cells from PBMCs, collected from culture after CMV antigen stimulation. All receptors come from a human donor in good health (CMV status not recorded). Some clones in this sample may be carry-over from other donors' samples.

This clonotype was seen only a few times. V gene TRBV4-1 combines with J gene TRBJ1-1, with no clear D. CDR3 size: 14 residues. The ends were cut back, 0 bases at V and 1 base at J, with 6 bases in the middle. Germline values: CDR1 MGHRA, CDR2 YSYEKL. CDR3 in DNA: TGCGCCAGCAGCCAAGAGTGGAGGAACACTGAAGCTTTCTTT. Translation gives CASSQEWRNTEAFF.

The sample holds a few counts of this clonotype. The chain joins TRBV20-1 to TRBJ2-5; maybe TRBD2 (7 bases). Trimming removed 5 bases at V and 9 bases at J, with 16 bases between. Germline CDR1 and CDR2: DFQATT and SNEGSKA (reference sequence). This CDR3 has 12 residues. The DNA for the CDR3 is TGCAGTGCTGCCGGGGGGCCAACGGCCCAGTACTTC. It codes for CSAAGGPTAQYF.

This clonotype was found once. CDR3 sequence: CASSYGAGYEQFF. The CDR3 bases are TGTGCCAGCAGTTATGGAGCGGGGTATGAGCAGTTCTTC. The chain recombines TRBV11-2 with TRBJ2-1; 7 nucleotides line up with TRBD2. CDR3 length: 13 residues. V lost 6 bases to trimming and J lost 8 bases; unmatched junction nucleotides: 7. The V gene's germline CDR1 is SGHAT and CDR2 FQNNGV.

This clonotype was seen a handful of times. CDR3 nucleotide sequence: TGTGCCAGCAGCATACAGGGAATTAATCAGCCCCAGCATTTT. Encoded protein: CASSIQGINQPQHF. This rearrangement joins TRBV25-1 to TRBJ1-5; maybe TRBD1 (6 bases). Germline assignment: CDR1 MGHDK and CDR2 SYGVNS. The CDR3 spans 14 residues. The V end lost 6 bases, the J end lost 4 bases, and 13 bases lay between the germline ends.

In its sample, this clonotype was seen many times. The chain joins TRBV7-6 to TRBJ2-1; 11 bases agree with TRBD2. Germline-derived CDR1 and CDR2 are SGHVS and FNYEAQ. V was pared by 2 bases and J by 2 bases, with 2 bases of the junction left unmatched. This CDR3 has 16 amino acids. CDR3: CASSLKTSGTYNEQFF. The CDR3 DNA is TGTGCCAGCAGCTTAAAGACTAGCGGGACCTACAATGAGCAGTTCTTC.

There are a few counts of this clonotype. The chain links TRBV5-4 to TRBJ1-1, with a tentative D call TRBD1 (6 bases). This CDR3 spans 15 amino acids. Germline CDR1 reads SGHNT; CDR2 reads YYREEE (reference sequence). V shed 0 bases and J shed 3 bases, with 12 bases lying between them. The CDR3 bases are TGTGCCAGCAGCTTGGTTGCAGGGGTTTACACTGAAGCTTTCTTT. This encodes CASSLVAGVYTEAFF.

This rearrangement joins TRBV4-3 to TRBJ2-2, with 9 nucleotides matching TRBD1. The CDR3 contains 18 residues. The junction had 14 bases not matched to a gene; V was cut back by 3 bases and J by 6 bases. Germline lookup yields CDR1 LGHNA and CDR2 YSLEER. The CDR3 coding sequence is TGCGCCAGCAGCCAGAGGGACGTAGGGGACAGGGATCCCGGGGAGCTGTTTTTT. Translation gives CASSQRDVGDRDPGELFF.

This chain links TRBV6-1 with TRBJ2-1; 8 bases map to TRBD2. Germline-derived CDR1 and CDR2 are MNHNS and SASEGT. With V trimmed by 2 bases and J by 1 base, 4 bases remained unmatched. The CDR3 has 16 amino acids. DNA for the CDR3: TGTGCCAGCAGTGAACGGGGGGGCGCGTCCTACAATGAGCAGTTCTTC. It codes for CASSERGGASYNEQFF.

The V and J genes are TRBV24-1 and TRBJ2-5; D call uncertain. V was trimmed by 9 bases and J by 8 bases, leaving 9 bases between them. Germline V gene sequence: CDR1 KGHDR, CDR2 SFDVKD. The CDR3 loop spans 10 amino acids. The CDR3 nucleotides are TGTGCCACCCGTTTAAGAACCCAGTACTTC. Translated: CATRLRTQYF.

This clonotype was seen more than once but under ten times. The chain recombines TRBV7-8 with TRBJ2-7, with 10 positions matching TRBD2. This CDR3 has 16 residues. In germline, CDR1 is SGHVS, CDR2 FQNEAQ. V lost 0 bases and J lost 3; bases outside the gene matches: 5. CDR3 coding DNA: TGTGCCAGCAGCTTAGCGTTAGCGGGGGGCTACTACGAGCAGTACTTC. As protein: CASSLALAGGYYEQYF.